This T cell receptor beta chain was captured in a study of CD8+CD57+ T cells in acquired aplastic anemia. About the research overall: An average of around 3.5 ug of DNA was obtained from sorted CD4+ and CD8+ cells. General observations from the study: Sharing between patients and controls was observed for around 27 CD8+ CDR3 sequences.

Concerning this clonotype: Its antigen is not known.

The study profiled TCR beta VDJ and CDR3 using genomic DNA as template. TCRdb used MiXCR to reprocess the reads, holding one entry per CDR3 protein. The sample yields hundreds of thousands of distinct CDR3 sequences, roughly 45% seen once. An expansion of CD8+CD57+ cells by flow cytometry had been shown in patients chosen for sequencing. Severe acquired aplastic anemia affected all patients. The germline V and J ends were trimmed by 0 bases and 3 bases, with 8 bases remaining between them. Germline-derived CDR1 and CDR2 are LGHNA and YNFKEQ. The CDR3 is 14 residues long. The receptor was derived from a human donor with aplastic anemia. The sample taken for sequencing was sorted CD4+, CD8+, or CD8+CD57+ T cells (not recorded which) from PBMCs. The V call is TRBV4-2, the J call TRBJ2-5; possible D gene TRBD1, 5 bases. The DNA of the CDR3 is TGTGCCAGCAGCCAAGAAGGCAGGGAAGAGACCCAGTACTTC. It is translated as CASSQEGREETQYF.